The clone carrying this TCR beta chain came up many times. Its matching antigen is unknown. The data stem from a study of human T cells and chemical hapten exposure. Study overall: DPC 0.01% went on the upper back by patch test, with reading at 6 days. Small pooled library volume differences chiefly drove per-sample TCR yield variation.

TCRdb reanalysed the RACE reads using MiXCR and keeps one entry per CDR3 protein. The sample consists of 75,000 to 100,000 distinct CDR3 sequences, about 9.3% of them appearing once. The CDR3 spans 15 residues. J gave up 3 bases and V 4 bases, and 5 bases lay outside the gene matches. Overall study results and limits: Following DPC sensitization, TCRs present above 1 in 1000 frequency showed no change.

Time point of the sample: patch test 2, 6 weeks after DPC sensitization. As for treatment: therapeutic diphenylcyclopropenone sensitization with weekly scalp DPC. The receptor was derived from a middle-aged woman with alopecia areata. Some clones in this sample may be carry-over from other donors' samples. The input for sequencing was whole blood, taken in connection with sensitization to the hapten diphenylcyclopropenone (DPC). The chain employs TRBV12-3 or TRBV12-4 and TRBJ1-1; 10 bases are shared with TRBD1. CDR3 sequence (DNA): TGTGCCAGCAGTTCCCGGACAGGGGGGCACACTGAAGCTTTCTTT. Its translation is CASSSRTGGHTEAFF.